A single sample gave rise to the 18 T cell receptor beta chains below, sequenced in a study of T-cell memory formation after mild COVID-19. MiXCR, run by TCRdb on the 5' RACE reads, gives a single entry per CDR3 protein. This sample has under 600,000 distinct CDR3 sequences; about a fifth occur once, and the top ten carry 8.4%. Sequencing was done on a sample of PBMCs or a T cell subset sorted from them (not recorded which). These receptor sequences come from an adult woman who had mild COVID-19 (a few samples of this study predate the infection). Cell type and time point are not known.

This clonotype was seen a handful of times. The gene calls are TRBV9 and TRBJ2-1; perhaps D is TRBD1 or TRBD2 (5 bases each). Per the germline V gene, CDR1 is SGDLS and CDR2 is YYNGEE. The CDR3 spans 14 residues. The V end lost 0 bases, the J end lost 8 bases, and 12 bases lay between the germline ends. The CDR3 region has the DNA TGTGCCAGCAGCGTAGGGGACGGGATACATGAGCAGTTCTTC. This codes for CASSVGDGIHEQFF.

This clonotype showed up just a few times. The chain has TRBV6-6 and TRBJ1-1, with D possibly TRBD1 on 6 matching bases. The germline V gene encodes CDR1 MNHNY and CDR2 SVGAGI (reference sequence). Trimming left V 6 bases short and J 6 bases short, with 14 bases between. CDR3 size: 13 residues. The CDR3 nucleotides read TGTGCCAGCAGGAACACAGGGATCCCTGAAGCTTTCTTT. Protein sequence: CASRNTGIPEAFF.

V gene TRBV5-1 combines with J gene TRBJ2-3, with 8 bases lining up with TRBD2. CDR1 is SGHRS, CDR2 YFSETQ, per germline. This CDR3 has 14 residues. The trim removed 1 base at V and 6 bases at J, leaving 4 bases unmatched. The CDR3 DNA reads TGCGCCAGCAGCTTGATAGCGGGAAGCGATACGCAGTATTTT. Translating gives CASSLIAGSDTQYF.

V and J are TRBV7-6 and TRBJ2-7; 12 nucleotides line up with TRBD1. Germline V gene lookup returns CDR1 SGHVS and CDR2 FNYEAQ. CDR3 size: 16 residues. The junction had 10 bases not matched to a gene; V was cut back by 4 bases and J by 6 bases. The CDR3 is CASSSPRRDRGREQYF. CDR3 in DNA: TGTGCCAGCAGCTCACCTCGACGGGACAGGGGGCGCGAGCAGTACTTC.

This clonotype was counted only a few times. The chain links TRBV7-9 to TRBJ2-3; TRBD2 matches 7 bases. The germline gives CDR1 SEHNR, CDR2 FQNEAQ (reference sequence). The CDR3 is 16 residues long. The junction had 11 bases not matched to a gene; V was cut back by 8 bases and J by 0 bases. CDR3 sequence: CASARGEGLSTDTQYF. The CDR3 nucleotides are TGTGCCAGCGCCCGGGGGGAGGGCCTCAGCACAGATACGCAGTATTTT.

The rearrangement joins TRBV2 to TRBJ1-6, with unresolved D. The germline V and J ends were trimmed by 3 bases and 7 bases, with 7 bases remaining between them. The CDR3 length is 13 residues. Germline lookup yields CDR1 SNHLY and CDR2 FYNNEI. CDR3 sequence: CASSEGVNSPLHF. CDR3 bases: TGTGCCAGCAGTGAGGGAGTAAATTCACCCCTCCACTTT.

The chain links TRBV6-6 to TRBJ2-1; D call uncertain. CDR1 and CDR2 (germline): MNHNY, SVGAGI (reference sequence). Deletions cut 2 bases from V and 8 bases from J, with 10 bases between. This CDR3 spans 13 amino acids. The chain's CDR3 is CASSYQRADEQFF. In nucleotides, the CDR3 is TGTGCCAGCAGTTACCAGCGTGCGGATGAGCAGTTCTTC.

J is TRBJ2-1 and V is TRBV7-9; 13 bases are a match to TRBD2. The ends lost 5 bases at V and 9 bases at J; junction bases unmatched: 13. CDR1 and CDR2 (germline): SEHNR, FQNEAQ (reference sequence). This CDR3 spans 17 amino acids. The CDR3 DNA follows: TGTGCCAGCAGCCCACCCCACCCAGGGACTAGCGGGGTTGAGCAGTTCTTC. This translates into CASSPPHPGTSGVEQFF.

This clonotype was counted at least ten times. The chain joins TRBV12-3 or TRBV12-4 to TRBJ1-1; possible D gene TRBD1, 5 bases. V lost 6 bases and J 3 bases, leaving 11 bases between the germline ends. The CDR3 is made up of 13 amino acids. In nucleotides, the CDR3 is TGTGCCAGCAGCCAGCTAGGGGACACTGAAGCTTTCTTT. Translating gives CASSQLGDTEAFF.

The chain has TRBV12-3 or TRBV12-4 and TRBJ2-1; maybe TRBD2 (6 bases). V was clipped by 7 bases and J by 0 bases, with 16 bases between them. This CDR3 comprises 16 residues. This CDR3 reads CASTNIGGPSYNEQFF. In nucleotides, the CDR3 is TGTGCCAGCACTAACATCGGGGGACCCTCCTACAATGAGCAGTTCTTC.

This clonotype was counted only a few times. The chain is built from TRBV5-5 and TRBJ1-6; D gene ambiguous. This CDR3 spans 14 amino acids. Germline V gene data show CDR1 as SGHKS and CDR2 as YYEKEE (reference sequence). V lost 2 bases and J lost 7, with 10 bases in between. The CDR3 bases are TGTGCCAGCAGCTTCGTGGAACTAAATTCACCCCTCCACTTT. Its translation is CASSFVELNSPLHF.

The chain carries TRBV7-9 and TRBJ1-4; 7 bases fit TRBD1. CDR3 length: 16 residues. CDR1 SEHNR and CDR2 FQNEAQ come from the germline V gene (reference sequence). The V segment lost 6 bases and the J segment 6 bases; nucleotides outside the gene matches: 13. The DNA for the CDR3 is TGTGCCAGCAGGGCTCCATACAGGGGCGGGGATGAAAAACTGTTTTTT. Protein product: CASRAPYRGGDEKLFF. Full variable domain (rest looked up from reference TRBV7-9 and TRBJ1-4): DTGVSQNPRHKITKRGQNVTFRCDPISEHNRLYWYRQTLGQGPEFLTYFQNEAQLEKSRLLSDRFSAERPKGSFSTLEIQRTEQGDSAMYLCASRAPYRGGDEKLFFGSGTQLSVL.

This rearrangement joins TRBV4-2 to TRBJ2-2, with D perhaps matching TRBD2 (6 bases). Germline V lookup: CDR1 LGHNA, CDR2 YNFKEQ. The CDR3 runs to 16 residues. V lost 3 bases, J lost 3 bases, and 14 bases lay in between. CDR3 in DNA: TGTGCCAGCAGCCACCCTGGTGGAGGGGACACCGGGGAGCTGTTTTTT. This encodes CASSHPGGGDTGELFF.

This clonotype was recorded a few times. The chain links TRBV27 to TRBJ2-7; TRBD1 or TRBD2 may be the D gene (5 bases each). This CDR3 has 14 amino acids. The V and J ends lost 5 bases and 1 base respectively, with 12 bases between them. Germline lookup yields CDR1 MNHEY and CDR2 SMNVEV (reference sequence). The CDR3 sequence is CASSPSRESYEQYF. DNA for the CDR3: TGTGCCAGCAGTCCTTCCAGGGAGTCCTACGAGCAGTACTTC.

This chain connects TRBV4-2 to TRBJ2-7, with TRBD2 matching over 8 bases. V lost 0 bases, J lost 4 bases, and 5 bases stayed unmatched. Germline values: CDR1 LGHNA, CDR2 YNFKEQ. The CDR3 spans 15 residues. CDR3 sequence (DNA): TGTGCCAGCAGCCAAGAAGGCGGGAGGTCGTACGAGCAGTACTTC. Translated: CASSQEGGRSYEQYF.

This clonotype was seen at least ten times. This chain links TRBV5-1 with TRBJ2-2; D ambiguous. CDR3 size: 15 residues. In germline, CDR1 is SGHRS, CDR2 YFSETQ. V lost 1 base to trimming and J lost 2 bases, with 9 bases between them. Here the CDR3 reads CASSLTAGNTGELFF. CDR3 DNA: TGCGCCAGCAGCTTGACGGCCGGAAACACCGGGGAGCTGTTTTTT.

The V call is TRBV11-1, the J call TRBJ2-7, with 8 nucleotides matching TRBD2. Germline V gives CDR1 SGHAT, CDR2 FQDESV (reference sequence). Germline trimming cut 5 bases from V and 7 bases from J; bases unmatched to any gene: 10. The CDR3 loop spans 14 amino acids. CDR3 region: CASSRGLELGEQYF. The CDR3 bases are TGTGCCAGCAGCCGGGGACTAGAACTCGGGGAGCAGTACTTC.

V is TRBV6-6 and J is TRBJ1-3; possibly TRBD1 for D (5 bases). V lost 0 bases and J 0 bases, leaving 9 bases between the germline ends. In germline, CDR1 is MNHNY, CDR2 SVGAGI (reference sequence). This CDR3 comprises 16 residues. The CDR3 nucleotides read TGTGCCAGCAGTTACTCGTCAGGGTACTCTGGAAACACCATATATTTT. It specifies CASSYSSGYSGNTIYF.